The clone carrying this T cell receptor (beta chain) was seen a handful of times. Its cognate antigen is unknown. This sample was taken from a study of response to subunit inactivated influenza vaccine. General study results and limits: Authors proposed each seasonal influenza vaccination draws in few new T cells.

CDR3 length: 14 residues. Trimming stripped 2 bases from V and 5 bases from J, with 9 bases between. The V gene's germline CDR1 is MNHEY and CDR2 SVGAGI. TCRdb ran MiXCR on the RT-PCR reads and lists one entry per CDR3 protein. The sample yields about 800,000 distinct CDR3 sequences, about 20% seen once. The V and J genes are TRBV6-5 and TRBJ2-2; D is unclear. This clonotype originated in a man aged 50-59 years who received an inactivated influenza vaccine. The sequences come from PBMCs from blood, collected more than 4 days after vaccination. Written as DNA, the CDR3 is TGTGCCAGCAGTTACATCCCAGGAACCGGGGAGCTGTTTTTT. Protein product: CASSYIPGTGELFF.